The T cell receptor (beta chain) under discussion was sequenced for a study of CD8 T cells in ankylosing spondylitis (dated 2017 in TCRdb). General notes on the study: To find TCR variants linked to disease, the study profiled T cell receptor beta repertoires in ankylosing spondylitis patients and healthy donors. Peripheral blood was sampled, and synovial fluid was also collected from ankylosing spondylitis patients. The whole study cohort included over a hundred healthy donors and 25 ankylosing spondylitis patients. Study-level results and caveats: The disease-linked clones were reported to be significantly enriched in matched synovial fluid samples from ankylosing spondylitis patients. A TCR beta motif made up of seven or eight highly homologous amino acid variants appeared to be characteristic of blood from ankylosing spondylitis patients. Some of the motif variants had been reported before in the synovial fluid and blood of reactive arthritis patients, a finding that suggests common disease-initiation mechanisms. The disease-linked clones had a CD8+ phenotype and were found at relatively low frequencies in peripheral blood.

Sequencing was carried out with an Illumina HiSeq 2500. Quantitative 5'-RACE with molecular barcodes was the method used to prepare the TCR beta libraries. Processing in the source paper ran as follows. To identify disease-linked TCR variants, a new computational method was used, one built on a probabilistic model of VDJ rearrangement. TCRdb took the public reads, trimmed them with fastp at Q25, ran MiXCR for clone calling and kept in-frame beta chains. Under each unique CDR3 protein, matching rows form one entry showing the most common genes and DNA. TCRdb, rather than the study authors, made the V and J calls. Present in this sample are under 850,000 distinct CDR3 sequences, 19% of which were seen just once. Under 20% of the sample comes from the top ten. Regarding this clonotype: The antigen it binds to is not known. Nothing much larger sits one base from this clone, and base qualities are not available.

The sample comprised blood, either unsorted or a sorted T cell fraction (not recorded which). The sequence derives from a male donor with ankylosing spondylitis.

The sequenced DNA is TGTGCCAGCAGCCTAAACAGGGAAGCAAACATTCAGTACTTC. This sequence encodes CASSLNREANIQYF. The chain uses TRBV3-1 and TRBJ2-4, with TRBD1 perhaps the D gene, on 6 matching bases. Reading from cysteine to phenylalanine, the CDR3 counts 14 amino acids. Only the CDR3 portion is preserved as DNA: 42 bases, with reading frame beginning at the first base. Relative to germline, V is 4 bases shorter and J is 6 bases shorter, with 13 bases between their ends. Looking up the germline V gene (reference sequence) yields CDR1 LGHDT and CDR2 YNNKEL. The CDR3 plus the reference TRBV3-1 and TRBJ2-4 genes for the other parts give the full variable domain: DTAVSQTPKYLVTQMGNDKSIKCEQNLGHDTMYWYKQDSKKFLKIMFSYNNKELIINETVPNRFSPKSPDKAHLNLHINSLELGDSAVYFCASSLNREANIQYFGAGTRLSVL.